Each of the 18 T cell receptor beta chains below was sequenced from the same sample in a study of blood T cell repertoires in COVID-19. Only in-frame clones appear in the TCRdb table, and some are missing; sequencing was by immunoSEQ multiplex PCR. Altogether 110,000 or so clones are present, more than 65% being singletons, with the ten largest covering roughly 1.4%. Input material: peripheral blood. The receptors were gathered from a man aged 50 to 59 with acute or convalescent COVID-19.

The chain links TRBV28 to TRBJ2-7; D is perhaps TRBD2 (6 bases). The CDR3 loop spans 14 amino acids. Trimming removed 5 bases from V and 2 bases from J, with 13 bases in between. Looked up from germline, CDR1 is MDHEN and CDR2 is SYDVKM. The CDR3 region has the DNA TGTGCCAGCAGTCCGGGACTTTTAACCTACGAGCAGTACTTC. It encodes CASSPGLLTYEQYF.

This chain links TRBV7-2 with TRBJ2-7; TRBD2 agrees at 14 bases. This CDR3 has 19 amino acids. With V trimmed by 5 bases and J by 0 bases, 12 bases remained unmatched. Germline V gene lookup returns CDR1 SGHTA and CDR2 FQGNSA. The CDR3 DNA is TGTGCCAGCAGCCCTTTAGGGGGGACTAGCGGGGGTGCCTCCTACGAGCAGTACGTC. Translation: CASSPLGGTSGGASYEQYV.

The CDR3 DNA sequence: TGCGCCAGCAGCTCCGACGGGGGAAGGACTGAAGCTTTCTTT. Translating gives CASSSDGGRTEAFF. V and J are TRBV5-1 and TRBJ1-1; perhaps TRBD1 as D (5 bases). Trimming removed 3 bases from V and 5 bases from J, with 14 bases in between. CDR3 size: 14 residues. CDR1 and CDR2 from the germline V gene are SGHRS and YFSETQ.

The chain has TRBV6-6 and TRBJ2-5; 9 nucleotides agree with TRBD1. Germline-derived CDR1 and CDR2 are MNHNY and SVGAGI (reference sequence). The V and J ends lost 6 bases and 4 bases, in that order; junction bases with no gene match: 9. CDR3 length equals 15 residues. The CDR3 is CASSGTGRTAETQYF. CDR3 sequence (DNA): TGTGCCAGCAGCGGGACAGGGAGGACCGCAGAGACCCAGTACTTC.

This chain links TRBV16 with TRBJ1-2; D is perhaps TRBD1 (5 bases). CDR3 length equals 11 residues. Between the trimmed V and J ends, which lost 4 bases and 8 bases, there was a span of 8 bases. Germline CDR1 is KGHSY and CDR2 is FQNENV. The CDR3 nucleotides are TGTGCCAGCAGCCGTAGGGGCGGCTACACCTTC. Its protein product is CASSRRGGYTF.

The chain employs TRBV6-2 or TRBV6-3 and TRBJ2-1, with 8 bases that match TRBD2. The V and J ends lost 2 bases and 7 bases, in that order; junction bases with no gene match: 13. The CDR3 sequence is 17 residues long. Germline CDR1 and CDR2: MNHEY and SVGEGT. The CDR3 sequence: CASSYPLTGGPYNEQFF. The CDR3 DNA is TGTGCCAGCAGTTACCCCCTCACGGGGGGGCCTTATAATGAGCAGTTCTTC.

This clone was counted once. This chain joins TRBV6-5 and TRBJ2-1; 8 bases match TRBD2. Germline-derived CDR1 and CDR2 are MNHEY and SVGAGI. This CDR3 comprises 15 residues. V shed 6 bases, J shed 5 bases, and the junction held 9 bases outside the gene matches. In DNA, the CDR3 is TGTGCCAGCAGCAACCCGGGACTAGGAAACAATGAGCAGTTCTTC. Translation: CASSNPGLGNNEQFF.

This clone came up many times. CDR3 sequence (DNA): TGCAGCGTTGGGACAGGGGGCGCGACAGATACGCAGTATTTT. This encodes CSVGTGGATDTQYF. The J gene is TRBJ2-3, the V gene TRBV29-1, with 11 nucleotides matching TRBD1. The CDR3 has 14 residues. V shed 4 bases, J shed 3 bases, and the junction held 3 bases outside the gene matches. Germline V gene data show CDR1 as SQVTM and CDR2 as ANQGSEA.

This chain connects TRBV19 to TRBJ1-5; D might be TRBD1 (5 bases). The length of the CDR3 is 13 residues. Trimming took off 8 bases at V and 4 bases at J, with 12 bases between the two ends. Germline loops: CDR1 LNHDA, CDR2 SQIVND (reference sequence). For the CDR3, the DNA is TGTGCCAGTTCCGGGAGGGGAAATCAGCCCCAGCATTTT. Amino acid sequence: CASSGRGNQPQHF.

This clone has a single count. This chain joins TRBV2 and TRBJ2-2; TRBD1 is a possible D gene (5 bases). The CDR3 length is 15 residues. The V gene lost 4 bases and the J gene lost 6 bases, with 15 bases spanning the gap. Germline CDR1 and CDR2: SNHLY and FYNNEI. CDR3 protein: CASSVQAGSAGELFF. For the CDR3, the DNA is TGTGCCAGCAGTGTTCAGGCAGGGTCGGCCGGGGAGCTGTTTTTT.

This chain links TRBV6-2 or TRBV6-3 with TRBJ2-7; no firm D call. Germline V gene data show CDR1 as MNHEY and CDR2 as SVGEGT. The CDR3 totals 14 residues. V was pared by 4 bases and J by 2 bases, with 12 bases between. CDR3 region: CASSFRPVTYEQYF. The DNA of the CDR3 is TGTGCCAGCAGTTTTCGCCCGGTTACCTACGAGCAGTACTTC.

This clone has just a few counts. The gene calls are TRBV6-1 and TRBJ1-1; D is ambiguous. The CDR3 contains 16 residues. The V gene's germline CDR1 is MNHNS and CDR2 SASEGT. Trimming removed 4 bases at V and 0 bases at J, with 15 bases between. In DNA, the CDR3 is TGTGCCAGCAGTGTGCTGGGCAGGAAGATGAACACTGAAGCTTTCTTT. Amino acid sequence: CASSVLGRKMNTEAFF.

This clone was recorded only once. The rearrangement uses TRBV4-1 and TRBJ1-2; the D is unclear. Per the germline V gene, CDR1 is MGHRA and CDR2 is YSYEKL. V dropped 3 bases and J dropped 0 bases, with 5 bases sitting between them. This CDR3 comprises 13 residues. CDR3 region: CASSQTTNYGYTF. As DNA, the CDR3 is TGCGCCAGCAGCCAGACAACTAACTATGGCTACACCTTC.

The chain recombines TRBV10-3 with TRBJ2-1; TRBD2 matches at 13 bases. V lost 0 bases to trimming and J lost 0 bases; unmatched junction nucleotides: 2. The CDR3 totals 18 residues. Germline V gene lookup returns CDR1 ENHRY and CDR2 SYGVKD. This CDR3 is CAISESGLAGASYNEQFF. Here the CDR3 DNA reads TGTGCCATCAGTGAGTCCGGACTAGCGGGGGCCTCCTACAATGAGCAGTTCTTC.

This clone was seen a single time. The chain joins TRBV5-4 to TRBJ1-3; D ambiguous. V gave up 2 bases and J gave up 0 bases, with 9 bases separating them. The germline CDR1 and CDR2 sequences are SGHNT and YYREEE (reference sequence). This CDR3 contains 15 residues. DNA for the CDR3: TGTGCCAGCAGCTTTTGGGCGAGCTCTGGAAACACCATATATTTT. It specifies CASSFWASSGNTIYF.

V gene TRBV4-2 combines with J gene TRBJ2-1; D is possibly TRBD2 (6 bases). Germline CDR1 reads LGHNA; CDR2 reads YNFKEQ. The CDR3 runs 15 residues. Between the trimmed V and J ends, which lost 4 bases and 4 bases, there was a span of 14 bases. CDR3 residues: CASSLKAGNYNEQFF. The CDR3 nucleotides are TGTGCCAGCAGCCTTAAGGCGGGAAATTACAATGAGCAGTTCTTC.

J is TRBJ1-3 and V is TRBV7-9; D is uncertain. Germline lookup yields CDR1 SEHNR and CDR2 FQNEAQ (reference sequence). This CDR3 has 15 residues. V lost 5 bases and J lost 2, with 13 bases in between. CDR3 region: CASSHREYTGNTIYF. In DNA form, the CDR3 reads TGTGCCAGCAGCCATAGGGAGTATACTGGAAACACCATATATTTT.

This chain links TRBV3-1 (or the pseudogene TRBV3-2) with TRBJ2-2; TRBD1 matches 7 bases. The CDR3 length is 19 residues. With V trimmed by 1 base and J by 0 bases, 11 bases remained unmatched. Germline CDR1 and CDR2: LGHDT and YNNKEL (reference sequence). The CDR3 reads CASSQVVLRGRANTGELFF. DNA for the CDR3: TGTGCCAGCAGCCAAGTCGTGCTTAGGGGGCGCGCGAACACCGGGGAGCTGTTTTTT.